The clone carrying this T cell receptor (beta chain) was counted between two and nine times. Its antigen is still unknown. TCRdb independently ran MiXCR on the reads; one entry per CDR3 protein. The table shows around 900,000 distinct CDR3 sequences, with about a third occurring only once. These data belong to a study of T cell repertoires in cytomegalovirus infection. V lost 3 bases to trimming and J lost 9 bases, with 16 bases between them. Germline V lookup: CDR1 LNHDA, CDR2 SQIVND (reference sequence). The CDR3 contains 14 residues. The genes are TRBV19 and TRBJ2-3; D call uncertain. The TCR originated in a human donor in good health (CMV status not recorded). Some clones in this sample may be carry-over from other donors' samples. Material: cultured CD8+ T cells from PBMCs, obtained from culture after CMV antigen stimulation. This chain's CDR3 is CASSIGRSRETQYF. The CDR3 DNA reads as TGTGCCAGTAGTATCGGTCGGAGTCGTGAGACGCAGTATTTT.